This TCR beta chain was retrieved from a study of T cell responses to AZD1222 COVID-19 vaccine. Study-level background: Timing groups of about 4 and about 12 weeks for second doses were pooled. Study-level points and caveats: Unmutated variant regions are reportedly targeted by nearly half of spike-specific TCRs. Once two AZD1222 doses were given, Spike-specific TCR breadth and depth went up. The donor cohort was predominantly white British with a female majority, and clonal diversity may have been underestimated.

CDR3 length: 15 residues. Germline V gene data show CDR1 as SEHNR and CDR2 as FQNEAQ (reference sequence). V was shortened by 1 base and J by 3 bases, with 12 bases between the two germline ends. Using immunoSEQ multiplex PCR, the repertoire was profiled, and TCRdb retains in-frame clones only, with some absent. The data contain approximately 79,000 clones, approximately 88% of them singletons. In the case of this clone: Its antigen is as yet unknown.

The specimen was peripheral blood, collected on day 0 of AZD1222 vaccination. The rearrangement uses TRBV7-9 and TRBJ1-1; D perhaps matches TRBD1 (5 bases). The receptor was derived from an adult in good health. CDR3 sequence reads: CASSLGAGWDTEAFF. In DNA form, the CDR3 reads TGTGCCAGCAGCTTAGGGGCAGGGTGGGACACTGAAGCTTTCTTT.